A single sample is the source of the 15 T cell receptor beta chains below, sequenced in a study of human CD8 memory T cell subsets. TCR beta was sequenced from UMI-tagged 5' RACE libraries. TCRdb re-called the 5' RACE reads, yielding one record per CDR3 amino acid sequence without DNA. The sample holds fewer than 7,500 distinct CDR3 sequences. The sequencing input was CD8+ T cells from PBMCs. Receptors originate from a human donor in good health.

The V call is TRBV20-1, the J call TRBJ2-7. CDR1 DFQATT and CDR2 SNEGSKA come from the germline V gene (reference sequence). CDR3 length: 14 residues. CDR3 amino acids: CSATGAGDLIEQYF.

The chain is built from TRBV29-1 and TRBJ1-2. The V gene's germline CDR1 is SQVTM and CDR2 ANQGSEA. The CDR3 runs 13 residues. CDR3 region: CSVPGRSSYGYTF.

The chain has TRBV13 and TRBJ1-6. This CDR3 has 18 amino acids. Germline V CDR1 and CDR2: PRHDT, FYEKMQ (reference sequence). The chain's CDR3 is CASTGVAQTQSYNSPLHF.

This sequence joins TRBV11-2 and TRBJ2-1; the TCRdb call, TRBD1, lacks DNA for checking. The germline gives CDR1 SGHAT, CDR2 FQNNGV. This CDR3 region has 16 residues. CDR3 region: CASTQGSRATYNEQFF.

This chain joins TRBV19 and TRBJ2-7. The CDR3 totals 15 residues. Germline V gene sequence: CDR1 LNHDA, CDR2 SQIVND (reference sequence). CDR3 region: CASSIGTFSSYEQYF. The entire variable domain, with the rest obtained from reference TRBV19 and TRBJ2-7, is as follows: DGGITQSPKYLFRKEGQNVTLSCEQNLNHDAMYWYRQDPGQGLRLIYYSQIVNDFQKGDIAEGYSVSREKKESFPLTVTSAQKNPTAFYLCASSIGTFSSYEQYFGPGTRLTVT.

CDR3 protein: CASSPLTGNTEAFF. The rearrangement uses TRBV4-3 and TRBJ1-1. CDR1 and CDR2 (germline): LGHNA, YSLEER. This CDR3 contains 14 residues.

The chain recombines TRBV16 with TRBJ2-1; the TCRdb call, TRBD1, lacks DNA for checking. CDR1 is KGHSY and CDR2 is FQNENV in the germline V gene. The CDR3 loop spans 12 amino acids. This CDR3 reads CASSQGGDEQFF.

The chain recombines TRBV7-8 with TRBJ1-4. The CDR3 is 15 residues long. Germline-derived CDR1 and CDR2 are SGHVS and FQNEAQ. The CDR3 here is CASSGQGGWGRKLFF.

The chain recombines TRBV29-1 with TRBJ2-7; the TCRdb D gene call, TRBD2, has no DNA to confirm it. This CDR3 contains 11 residues. In germline, CDR1 is SQVTM, CDR2 ANQGSEA. The CDR3 spells CSARATDEQYF.

The rearrangement joins TRBV29-1 to TRBJ2-5. This CDR3 is built from 13 residues. CDR1 and CDR2 from the germline V gene are SQVTM and ANQGSEA. The chain's CDR3 is CSVAGSDQETQYF.

V gene TRBV14 combines with J gene TRBJ2-7; there is no DNA to check the TCRdb D call of TRBD2. Germline loops: CDR1 SGHDN, CDR2 FVKESK. The length of the CDR3 is 14 residues. The CDR3 here is CASSQGPGRHEQYF.

The rearrangement uses TRBV20-1 and TRBJ2-1; TCRdb reports TRBD2, a call that lacks DNA to check it against. The V gene's germline CDR1 is DFQATT and CDR2 SNEGSKA (reference sequence). CDR3 length: 17 amino acids. CDR3 amino acids: CSASWLAGGYSYNEQFF.

The chain is built from TRBV6-1 and TRBJ2-1; TCRdb designates TRBD2, a call that cannot be tested without DNA. The CDR3 is 16 residues long. Germline V gives CDR1 MNHNS, CDR2 SASEGT. CDR3 amino acids: CASSDLAGGPNNEQFF.

The V gene is TRBV4-3, the J gene TRBJ2-7; TCRdb calls TRBD1, which cannot be checked without DNA. The CDR3 length is 15 residues. Per germline, CDR1 LGHNA and CDR2 YSLEER. Here the CDR3 reads CASSQGTGDHYEQYF.

V gene TRBV20-1 combines with J gene TRBJ2-7. The germline CDR1 and CDR2 sequences are DFQATT and SNEGSKA (reference sequence). The CDR3 contains 13 residues. The CDR3 loop reads CSAKYLADYEQYF.